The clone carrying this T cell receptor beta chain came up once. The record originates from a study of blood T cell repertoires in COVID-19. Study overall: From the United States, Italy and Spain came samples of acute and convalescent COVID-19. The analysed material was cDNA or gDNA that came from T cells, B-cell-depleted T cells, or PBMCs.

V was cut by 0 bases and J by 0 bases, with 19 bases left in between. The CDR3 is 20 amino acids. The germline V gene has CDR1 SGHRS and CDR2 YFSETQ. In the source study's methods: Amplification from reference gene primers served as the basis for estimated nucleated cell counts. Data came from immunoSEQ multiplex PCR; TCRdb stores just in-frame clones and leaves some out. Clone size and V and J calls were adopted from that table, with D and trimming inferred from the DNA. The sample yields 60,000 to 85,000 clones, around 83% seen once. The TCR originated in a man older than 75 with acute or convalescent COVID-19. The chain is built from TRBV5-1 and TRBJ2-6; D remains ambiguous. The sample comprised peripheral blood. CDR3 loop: CASSLDLSPQRLSGANVLTF. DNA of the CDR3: TGCGCCAGCAGCTTGGATCTGAGTCCACAACGACTCTCTGGGGCCAACGTCCTGACTTTC.